The rows below give T cell receptor beta chains drawn from one sample of a study of CXCR3-negative and CXCR3-positive naive CD8 T cells. TCRdb re-called the 5' RACE reads and gives one entry per CDR3 protein, without DNA. Listed are roughly 130,000 distinct CDR3 sequences; about 0.62% falls within the top ten. Sequencing was done on a sample of naive CXCR3+ CD8+ T cells from blood. These receptors were collected from a human donor in good health. Some clones in this sample may be carry-over from other donors' samples. Each CDR3 is given with its conserved first and last residue. Each record gives: V gene, J gene, CDR3 protein.

>TRBV20-1|TRBJ2-7
CSARDGTGHLYEQYF
>TRBV28|TRBJ2-5
CASSLMSGRRETQYF
>TRBV29-1|TRBJ1-1
CSVDTGLVNTEAFF
>TRBV7-8|TRBJ2-7
CASSLAWQGFGEPYEQYF
>TRBV28|TRBJ2-5
CASSNRPRSPVETQYF
>TRBV14|TRBJ1-2
CASSPGHLYGYTF
>TRBV9|TRBJ2-1
CASSVGGRPAFYNEQFF
>TRBV20-1|TRBJ1-1
CSARVRGDTEAFF
>TRBV29-1|TRBJ1-4
CALWDTNEKLFF
>TRBV6-5|TRBJ2-5
CASSLLRMETQYF
>TRBV4-1|TRBJ2-7
CASSHRDRYEQYF
>TRBV29-1|TRBJ2-7
CSVEGGAGSEQYF
>TRBV6-4|TRBJ2-3
CASSGTSGADTQYF
>TRBV6-2/TRBV6-3|TRBJ2-2
CASSPQTGRAGELFF
>TRBV12-3/TRBV12-4|TRBJ1-1
CASDRGGTEAFF
>TRBV6-5|TRBJ1-2
CASRLDRGGYGYTF
>TRBV6-5|TRBJ2-7
CASSYVLGPAYEQYF
>TRBV2|TRBJ1-2
CASRVTGDYGYTF
>TRBV11-2|TRBJ2-7
CASSTLTREQYF
>TRBV10-3|TRBJ1-5
CAISESWGGDQPQHF
>TRBV7-2|TRBJ1-1
CASTAWWGQGLNTEAFF
>TRBV5-5|TRBJ2-7
CASSLGWAEGAYEQYF
>TRBV25-1|TRBJ2-5
CASSAPGTDQETQYF
>TRBV6-5|TRBJ2-1
CASSWTGFNEQFF
>TRBV19|TRBJ2-5
CASTDGQETQYF
>TRBV20-1|TRBJ2-1
CSARVPSGFPPSYNEQFF
>TRBV29-1|TRBJ2-5
CSVEPSMEFQETQYF
>TRBV5-6|TRBJ2-7
CASSLEAAGSYEQYF
>TRBV12-3/TRBV12-4|TRBJ1-1
CASSFTEGTEAFF
>TRBV29-1|TRBJ2-2
CSVERTGQNTGELFF
>TRBV3-1|TRBJ2-3
CASSQEPARTDTQYF
>TRBV14|TRBJ1-2
CASSQIQTYGYTF
>TRBV10-3|TRBJ2-7
CAISDLVAGTGQYEQYF
>TRBV29-1|TRBJ2-1
CSCFGLAGGVYNEQFF
>TRBV6-5|TRBJ1-5
CASSPDRANNQPQHF
>TRBV7-3|TRBJ1-2
CASSLGPGNYGYTF
>TRBV12-3/TRBV12-4|TRBJ1-5
CASSGTTGANQPQHF
>TRBV5-6|TRBJ2-3
CASSSRGTATDTQYF
>TRBV7-2|TRBJ2-1
CASSSSGLAGGPDEQFF
>TRBV7-9|TRBJ1-1
CATGGERTEAFF
>TRBV10-1|TRBJ1-1
CASSEEVNGQTNTEAFF
>TRBV5-1|TRBJ1-5
CASSTGSNQPQHF
>TRBV10-2|TRBJ2-3
CASSFVTRIDTQYF
>TRBV12-3/TRBV12-4|TRBJ1-1
CASTLVNPNTEAFF
>TRBV5-1|TRBJ2-1
CASSFLDHNEQFF
>TRBV12-3/TRBV12-4|TRBJ2-3
CASSLAPTDTQYF